This is a list of T cell receptor beta chains from one sample in a study of blood T cell repertoires in COVID-19. The method was immunoSEQ multiplex PCR; TCRdb's version includes in-frame clones alone and lacks a portion of them. The sample lists around 270,000 clones; around 90% were seen once. The sample comprised peripheral blood. These receptor sequences come from a man in his fifties or sixties who had recovered from COVID-19. Both conserved end residues are part of each CDR3. Each record gives: D gene, V gene, J gene, clone size, CDR3 DNA, CDR3 protein. D genes are given only for firm matches. For some rows the clone size is stated as once, few or many, or as a class when expanded; others skip it.

D: TRBD2; V: TRBV2; J: TRBJ2-7; size: .; DNA: TGTGCCAGCAGTGATTGGATTGGGACTAGCGTAAACGAGCAGTACTTC; CDR3: CASSDWIGTSVNEQYF
D: .; V: TRBV29-1; J: TRBJ2-7; size: .; DNA: TGCAGCGTTGAAGGTTCTTCCTACGAGCAGTACTTC; CDR3: CSVEGSSYEQYF
D: .; V: TRBV5-5; J: TRBJ2-4; size: .; DNA: TGTGCCAGCAGCTTTAATGGGCCCGGCATTCAGTACTTC; CDR3: CASSFNGPGIQYF
D: TRBD1; V: TRBV4-1; J: TRBJ2-7; size: .; DNA: TGCGCCAGCAGCCAAACCGGGACAGGAATTTACGAGCAGTACTTC; CDR3: CASSQTGTGIYEQYF
D: TRBD1; V: TRBV7-8; J: TRBJ1-2; size: .; DNA: TGTGCCAGCAGCCGCGACAGGGGATCTAACTATGGCTACACCTTC; CDR3: CASSRDRGSNYGYTF
D: .; V: TRBV12-3/TRBV12-4; J: TRBJ1-1; size: .; DNA: TGTGCCAGCAGGGGAGCCACTGAAGCTTTCTTT; CDR3: CASRGATEAFF
D: TRBD1; V: TRBV11-2; J: TRBJ2-7; size: .; DNA: TGTGCCAGCAGCTTCATACAGGGGTCCTCCTACGAGCAGTACTTC; CDR3: CASSFIQGSSYEQYF
D: .; V: TRBV27; J: TRBJ2-2; size: .; DNA: TGTGCCAGCAGTTTTCGTGGGGCGCTGACCGGGGAGCTGTTTTTT; CDR3: CASSFRGALTGELFF
D: TRBD2; V: TRBV19; J: TRBJ2-3; size: .; DNA: TGTGCCAGTAGTGGCCGACTAGCGGGGGGCCGGACAGATACGCAGTATTTT; CDR3: CASSGRLAGGRTDTQYF
D: TRBD2; V: TRBV24-1; J: TRBJ2-3; size: .; DNA: TGTGCCACCAGTGATCCCGGGACTAGCGGGGTTGATACGCAGTATTTT; CDR3: CATSDPGTSGVDTQYF
D: TRBD2; V: TRBV4-2; J: TRBJ2-1; size: .; DNA: TGTGCCAGCAGCCAAGGGACTAGCGGGGGGACGAACTACAATGAGCAGTTCTTC; CDR3: CASSQGTSGGTNYNEQFF
D: TRBD1; V: TRBV5-1; J: TRBJ2-7; size: .; DNA: TGCGCCAGCAGCTCGCCAATTGACAGGGTCGGCTACGAGCAGTACTTC; CDR3: CASSSPIDRVGYEQYF
D: .; V: TRBV19; J: TRBJ2-3; size: .; DNA: TGTGCCACCCAGGACATAGGATCTAGCACAGATACGCAGTATTTT; CDR3: CATQDIGSSTDTQYF
D: .; V: TRBV7-8; J: TRBJ1-2; size: .; DNA: TGTGCCAGCAGCACAGGACCCGTACAGGTCTATGGCTACACCTTC; CDR3: CASSTGPVQVYGYTF
D: .; V: TRBV6-5; J: TRBJ1-1; size: .; DNA: TGTGCCAGCACCTTAGGGGGTTTCGACACTGAAGCTTTCTTT; CDR3: CASTLGGFDTEAFF
D: .; V: TRBV5-4; J: TRBJ1-2; size: .; DNA: TGTGCCAGCAGCATCCTTGTACAGACTATAGATGGCTACACCTTC; CDR3: CASSILVQTIDGYTF
D: .; V: TRBV10-3; J: TRBJ1-2; size: .; DNA: TGTGCCATCAGTGAGTACGGACAGTCCTCCAACTATGGCTACACCTTC; CDR3: CAISEYGQSSNYGYTF
D: .; V: TRBV18; J: TRBJ1-4; size: few; DNA: TGTGCCAGCTCACTCAACAGGGCAAGGGAGGAAAAACTGTTTTTT; CDR3: CASSLNRAREEKLFF
D: TRBD1; V: TRBV27; J: TRBJ1-2; size: once; DNA: TGTGCCAGCAGTCCCTACCCAACAGGGGCTGCCGGTGGCTACACCTTC; CDR3: CASSPYPTGAAGGYTF
D: TRBD1; V: TRBV7-3; J: TRBJ1-6; size: few; DNA: TGTGCCAGCAGCTTAGGACAGGTCGGGTCACCCCTCCACTTT; CDR3: CASSLGQVGSPLHF
D: .; V: TRBV18; J: TRBJ1-4; size: .; DNA: TGTGCCAGCTCACCCCCGGGGGTTCCTGGAGAAAAACTGTTTTTT; CDR3: CASSPPGVPGEKLFF
D: TRBD1; V: TRBV6-5; J: TRBJ2-3; size: .; DNA: TGTGCCAGCAGTTACGGGACAGTCACAGATACGCAGTATTTT; CDR3: CASSYGTVTDTQYF
D: TRBD1; V: TRBV10-3; J: TRBJ2-5; size: few; DNA: TGTGCCATCAGCATACAGGGGGGAGAAGAGACCCAGTACTTC; CDR3: CAISIQGGEETQYF
D: TRBD1; V: TRBV9; J: TRBJ2-7; size: .; DNA: TGTGCCAGCAGCCCCAGGACAGGGGTGGGAGAGCAGTACTTC; CDR3: CASSPRTGVGEQYF
D: .; V: TRBV7-9; J: TRBJ2-5; size: .; DNA: TGTGCCAGCAGCTTAGGCGAGAACGAAGAGACCCAGTACTTC; CDR3: CASSLGENEETQYF
D: .; V: TRBV6-2/TRBV6-3; J: TRBJ1-1; size: .; DNA: TGTGCCAGCAGTTACTCCAGGGTTGGTCGACGAGCTTTCTTT; CDR3: CASSYSRVGRRAFF
D: .; V: TRBV9; J: TRBJ2-3; size: .; DNA: TGTGCCAGTAGCCGGCTATTCGGGAACACAGATACGCAGTATTTT; CDR3: CASSRLFGNTDTQYF
D: .; V: TRBV5-1; J: TRBJ2-7; size: .; DNA: TGCGCCAGCAGTCGGCCAGGTAACTACGAGCAGTACTTC; CDR3: CASSRPGNYEQYF
D: .; V: TRBV5-1; J: TRBJ2-3; size: .; DNA: TGCGCCAGCAGCGCCAGAATGGGGGCGGAAACAGATACGCAGTATTTT; CDR3: CASSARMGAETDTQYF
D: .; V: TRBV19; J: TRBJ2-7; size: .; DNA: TGTGCCAGTAGTATCGGTCTCTACGAGCAGTACTTC; CDR3: CASSIGLYEQYF
D: .; V: TRBV14; J: TRBJ1-2; size: .; DNA: TGTGCCAGCAGCCAAGGGGGCGGAAGATATGGCTACACCTTC; CDR3: CASSQGGGRYGYTF
D: TRBD2; V: TRBV19; J: TRBJ2-3; size: .; DNA: TGTGCCAGTAGTCGGCGAGGCGGGGGGGCCACAGATACGCAGTATTTT; CDR3: CASSRRGGGATDTQYF